The sequence of this TCR beta chain was determined in a study of OX40 agonist ivuxolimab in advanced cancers. On the study more broadly: Every patient in dose escalation had hepatocellular carcinoma, melanoma, renal cell or head and neck cancer. Enrollees could have had prior anti-PD-1, anti-PD-L1 or anti-CTLA-4 therapy, which approximately 38% had received. General study results and limits: Some nonresponders also had low normalized T-cell clonal expansion.

As to this clone: Its matching antigen is unknown.

The germline V gene encodes CDR1 MNHEY and CDR2 SMNVEV (reference sequence). V lost 0 bases and J 5 bases, leaving 17 bases between the germline ends. The CDR3 consists of 17 residues. Libraries were prepared by immunoSEQ multiplex PCR; TCRdb keeps only in-frame clonotypes and omits some of them. Seen here are tens of thousands of clones, 84% observed once, and the top ten hold 20% to 25%. The specimen comprised CD4+ or CD8+ T cells sorted from blood, sampled in a trial of the OX40 agonist ivuxolimab. The chain carries TRBV27 and TRBJ1-5; a weak D match, TRBD1 (6 bases). The TCR sequence derives from an adult with an advanced solid tumor such as melanoma, head and neck, liver or kidney cancer. CDR3 DNA: TGTGCCAGCAGTTTATCGGCTGCGGGGGCTCGGGATCAGCCCCAGCATTTT. Translating it yields CASSLSAAGARDQPQHF.